A selection of T cell receptor beta chains follows, all from one sample in a study of cytomegalovirus exposure and HLA in healthy donors. Sequenced by immunoSEQ multiplex PCR; TCRdb stores in-frame clones only, minus some. Here the sample spans about 150,000 clones, 70% to 85% being singletons. The specimen was PBMCs. The receptors derive from a man aged 25-45 years in good health and CMV-seronegative. Both conserved end residues are trimmed from each CDR3. The size of a clone is reported for some rows only, either as once, few or many, or as a class for expanded clones.

>NA|TRBV27
ASSPFSGTSGNNEQF
>NA|TRBV4-2
ASSQGTGNYGYP
>NA|TRBV5-6
ASSSRVGNTEAF
>NA|TRBV28
ASSLPTGGGLLGEQF
>once|TRBV9
ASSARQGNYEQY
>NA|TRBV19
ASSTRLAAPDTQY
>NA|TRBV5-4
ASSLASGELF
>NA|TRBV4-3
ASSQASGGDNEQF
>many|TRBV5-1
ASSLGGSDGELF
>few|TRBV4-2
ASSPPGQGSMNTEAF
>NA|TRBV7-9
ASSLVGNINRTLYEQY
>NA|TRBV9
ASSAQGGTEAF
>once|TRBV25-1
ASSEQQTQETQY
>once|TRBV5-6
ASSLVGTNTGELF
>NA|TRBV12-5
ASGLTLGQTKETQY
>NA|TRBV27
ASSLWGQETQY
>NA|TRBV5-1
ASRLTGNVHNEQF
>NA|TRBV7-9
SSGGRDRANEKLF
>NA|TRBV5-4
ASSPGGQASVETQY
>NA|TRBV5-1
ASSLAGLGSYNEQF
>NA|TRBV6-1
ASLPETARGGYT
>NA|TRBV5-1
ASSFRTGMNTEAF
>few|TRBV5-1
ASSGLAGGQETQY
>NA|TRBV28
ASSRTGEQY
>NA|TRBV29-1
SAGQKNQPQH
>NA|TRBV7-9
ASSLMGAGQPQH
>NA|TRBV11-2
ASSSLDRVRDTQY